The 2 T cell receptor beta chains below all came from one sample that was sequenced in a study of blood T cell repertoires in COVID-19. Assay used: immunoSEQ multiplex PCR; TCRdb lists only in-frame clones, some missing. Found here are approximately 170,000 clones, around 82% of them singletons; the top ten hold about 2%. Sequences were obtained from peripheral blood. Receptors originate from a woman older than 75 with acute or convalescent COVID-19.

The rearrangement joins TRBV5-4 to TRBJ1-6; the D gene is possibly TRBD1 (5 bases). Germline assignment: CDR1 SGHNT and CDR2 YYREEE (reference sequence). Trimming stripped 1 base from V and 4 bases from J, with 6 bases between. CDR3 length: 14 amino acids. CDR3 nucleotides: TGTGCCAGCAGCTTGAAGGGGTATAATTCACCCCTCCACTTT. Translated, it gives CASSLKGYNSPLHF.

The chain links TRBV6-2 or TRBV6-3 to TRBJ1-4; TRBD1 aligns across 7 bases. This CDR3 comprises 16 residues. The J segment lost 2 bases and the V segment lost 4 bases, leaving 7 bases of the junction unmatched. Germline V gene sequence: CDR1 MNHEY, CDR2 SVGEGT. CDR3 loop: CASSSRQGSTNEKLFF. CDR3 DNA: TGTGCCAGCAGTTCCCGACAGGGTTCGACTAATGAAAAACTGTTTTTT.